This T cell receptor beta chain was captured by sequencing in a study of blood T cell repertoires in COVID-19. Measured with immunoSEQ multiplex PCR; TCRdb has only the in-frame clones, and not every one. The data hold under 300,000 clones, with about 80% observed a single time. Deletions cut 1 base from V and 0 bases from J, with 9 bases between. This CDR3 is 15 amino acids long. CDR1 MGHDK and CDR2 SYGVNS come from the germline V gene. This chain links TRBV25-1 with TRBJ1-1; a weak D match, TRBD1 (5 bases). This TCR was sampled from a man aged 50 to 60 who had recovered from COVID-19. What was sequenced was PBMCs or T cells enriched from blood (not recorded which). The CDR3, as DNA: TGTGCCAGCAGTGAATTAGACAGAATGAACACTGAAGCTTTCTTT. It codes for CASSELDRMNTEAFF.